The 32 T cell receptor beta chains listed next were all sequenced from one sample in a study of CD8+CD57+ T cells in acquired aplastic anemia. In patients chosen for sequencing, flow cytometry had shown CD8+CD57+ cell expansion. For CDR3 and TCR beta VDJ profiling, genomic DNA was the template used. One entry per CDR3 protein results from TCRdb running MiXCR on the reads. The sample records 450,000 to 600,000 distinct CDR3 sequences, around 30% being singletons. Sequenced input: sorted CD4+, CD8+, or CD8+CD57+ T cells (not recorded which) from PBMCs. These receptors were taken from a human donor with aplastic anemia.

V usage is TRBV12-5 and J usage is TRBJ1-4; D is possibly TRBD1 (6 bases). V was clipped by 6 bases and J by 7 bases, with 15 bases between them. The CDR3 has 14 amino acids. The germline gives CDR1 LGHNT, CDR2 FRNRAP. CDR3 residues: CASGLGGSSEKLFF. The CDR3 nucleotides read TGTGCTAGTGGCCTAGGGGGGAGTAGTGAAAAACTGTTTTTT. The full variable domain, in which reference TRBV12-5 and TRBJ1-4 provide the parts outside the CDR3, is DARVTQTPRHKVTEMGQEVTMRCQPILGHNTVFWYRQTMMQGLELLAYFRNRAPLDDSGMPKDRFSAEMPDATLATLKIQPSEPRDSAVYFCASGLGGSSEKLFFGSGTQLSVL.

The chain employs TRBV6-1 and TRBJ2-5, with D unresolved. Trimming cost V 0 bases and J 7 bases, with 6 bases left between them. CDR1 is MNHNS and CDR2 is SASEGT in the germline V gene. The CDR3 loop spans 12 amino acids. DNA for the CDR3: TGTGCCAGCAGTGAAGCGGCAGGGACCCAGTACTTC. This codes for CASSEAAGTQYF.

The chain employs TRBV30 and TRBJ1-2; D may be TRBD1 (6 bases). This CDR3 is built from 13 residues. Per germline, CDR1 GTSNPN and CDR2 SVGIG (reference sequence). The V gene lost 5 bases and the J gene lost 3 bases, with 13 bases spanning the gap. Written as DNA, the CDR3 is TGTGCCTGGGAACCGGGACATCACTATGGCTACACCTTC. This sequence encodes CAWEPGHHYGYTF.

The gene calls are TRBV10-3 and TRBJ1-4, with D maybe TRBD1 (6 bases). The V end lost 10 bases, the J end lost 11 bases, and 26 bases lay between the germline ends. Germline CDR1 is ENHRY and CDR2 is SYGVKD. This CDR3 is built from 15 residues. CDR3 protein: CASSQDTAGVGKLFF. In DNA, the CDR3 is TGTGCCAGCAGCCAAGACACTGCAGGGGTCGGGAAACTGTTTTTT.

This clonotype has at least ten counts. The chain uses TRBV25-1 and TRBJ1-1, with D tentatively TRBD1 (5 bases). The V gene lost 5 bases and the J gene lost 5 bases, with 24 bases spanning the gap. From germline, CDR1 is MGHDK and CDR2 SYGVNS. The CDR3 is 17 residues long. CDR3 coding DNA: TGTGCCAGCAGTCCCGGGACTGGGGGACCATTGTTGACTGAAGCTTTCTTT. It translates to CASSPGTGGPLLTEAFF.

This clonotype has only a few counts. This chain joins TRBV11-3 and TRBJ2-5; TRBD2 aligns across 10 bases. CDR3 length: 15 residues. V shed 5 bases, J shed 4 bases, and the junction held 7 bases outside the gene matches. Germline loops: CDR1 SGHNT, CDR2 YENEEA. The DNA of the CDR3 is TGTGCCAGCAGCAGTAGCGGGAGGTTGGGAGAGACCCAGTACTTC. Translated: CASSSSGRLGETQYF.

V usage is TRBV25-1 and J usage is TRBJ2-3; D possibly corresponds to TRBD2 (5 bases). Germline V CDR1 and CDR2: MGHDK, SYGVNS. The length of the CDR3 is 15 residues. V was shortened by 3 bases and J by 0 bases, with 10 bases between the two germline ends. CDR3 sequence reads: CASSDPRTSTDTQYF. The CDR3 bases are TGTGCCAGCAGTGATCCAAGGACTAGCACAGATACGCAGTATTTT.

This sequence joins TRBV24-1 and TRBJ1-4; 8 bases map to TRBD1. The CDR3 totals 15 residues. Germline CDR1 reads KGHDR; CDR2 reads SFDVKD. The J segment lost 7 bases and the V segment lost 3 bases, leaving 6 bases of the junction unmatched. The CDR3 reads CATSDTGQGGEKLFF. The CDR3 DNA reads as TGTGCCACCAGTGATACAGGACAGGGAGGTGAAAAACTGTTTTTT.

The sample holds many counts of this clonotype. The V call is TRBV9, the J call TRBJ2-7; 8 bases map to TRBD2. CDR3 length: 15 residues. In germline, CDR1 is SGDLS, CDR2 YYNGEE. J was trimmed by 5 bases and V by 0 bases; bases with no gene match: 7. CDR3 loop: CASSVAGGPRHEQYF. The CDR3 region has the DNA TGTGCCAGCAGCGTAGCGGGAGGGCCTAGGCACGAGCAGTACTTC.

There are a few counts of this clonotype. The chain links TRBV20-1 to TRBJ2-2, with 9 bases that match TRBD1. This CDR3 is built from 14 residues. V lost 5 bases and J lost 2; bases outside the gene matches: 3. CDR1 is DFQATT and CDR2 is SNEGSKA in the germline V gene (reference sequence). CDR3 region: CSAWTGVNTGELFF. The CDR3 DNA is TGCAGTGCTTGGACAGGGGTAAACACCGGGGAGCTGTTTTTT.

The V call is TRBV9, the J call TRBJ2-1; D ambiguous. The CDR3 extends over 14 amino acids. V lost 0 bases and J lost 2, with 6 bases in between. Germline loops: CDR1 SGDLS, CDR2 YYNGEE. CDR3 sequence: CASSVDGAYNEQFF. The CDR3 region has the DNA TGTGCCAGCAGCGTAGATGGGGCCTACAATGAGCAGTTCTTC.

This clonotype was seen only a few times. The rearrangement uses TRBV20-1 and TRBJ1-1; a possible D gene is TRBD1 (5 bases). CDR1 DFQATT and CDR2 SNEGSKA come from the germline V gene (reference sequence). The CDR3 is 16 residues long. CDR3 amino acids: CTTLTPNGAVNTEAFF. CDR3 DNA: TGCACCACTCTAACCCCCAACGGGGCGGTGAACACTGAAGCTTTCTTT.

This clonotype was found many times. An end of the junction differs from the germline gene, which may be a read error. CDR3 in DNA: TGTGCCAGCAGTTTAGGGGGACAGGCCTACGAGCAGTACTTC. Translation gives CASSLGGQAYEQYF. The chain links TRBV10-3 to TRBJ2-7; TRBD1 matches at 8 bases. Germline CDR1 and CDR2: ENHRY and SYGVKD. The CDR3 sequence is 14 residues long.

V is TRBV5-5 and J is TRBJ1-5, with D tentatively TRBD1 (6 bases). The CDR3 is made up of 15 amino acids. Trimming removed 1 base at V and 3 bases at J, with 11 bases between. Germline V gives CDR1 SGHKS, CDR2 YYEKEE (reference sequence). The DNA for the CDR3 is TGTGCCAGCAGCTTGACAGGGCTCCACAATCAGCCCCAGCATTTT. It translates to CASSLTGLHNQPQHF.

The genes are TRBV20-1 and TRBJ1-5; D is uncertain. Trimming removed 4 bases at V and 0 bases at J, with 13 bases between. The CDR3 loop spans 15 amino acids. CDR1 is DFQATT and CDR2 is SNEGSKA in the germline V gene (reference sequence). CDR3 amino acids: CSAISHDHSNQPQHF. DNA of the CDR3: TGCAGTGCTATAAGCCATGACCATAGCAATCAGCCCCAGCATTTT.

CDR3 sequence reads: CASSLSDEGRGYTF. In DNA form, the CDR3 reads TGTGCCAGCAGCCTTTCCGATGAGGGACGTGGCTACACCTTC. The V gene is TRBV5-4, the J gene TRBJ1-2, with TRBD1 as a possible D gene (5 bases). V lost 4 bases and J lost 7, with 17 bases in between. Germline V CDR1 and CDR2: SGHNT, YYREEE (reference sequence). This CDR3 is built from 14 residues.

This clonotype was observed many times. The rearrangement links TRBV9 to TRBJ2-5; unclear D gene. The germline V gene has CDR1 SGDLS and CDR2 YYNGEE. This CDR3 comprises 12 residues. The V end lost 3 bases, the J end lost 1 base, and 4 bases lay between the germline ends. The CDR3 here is CASSASQETQYF. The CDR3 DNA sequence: TGTGCCAGCAGCGCCTCCCAAGAGACCCAGTACTTC. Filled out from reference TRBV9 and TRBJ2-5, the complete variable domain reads DSGVTQTPKHLITATGQRVTLRCSPRSGDLSVYWYQQSLDQGLQFLIQYYNGEERAKGNILERFSAQQFPDLHSELNLSSLELGDSALYFCASSASQETQYFGPGTRLLVL.

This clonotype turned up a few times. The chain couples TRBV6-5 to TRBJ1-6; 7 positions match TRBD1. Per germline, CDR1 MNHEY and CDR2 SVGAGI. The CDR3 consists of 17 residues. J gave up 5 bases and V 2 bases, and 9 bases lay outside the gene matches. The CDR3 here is CASSYRERTGDNSPLHF. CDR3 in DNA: TGTGCCAGCAGTTACCGAGAACGGACAGGTGATAATTCACCCCTCCACTTT.

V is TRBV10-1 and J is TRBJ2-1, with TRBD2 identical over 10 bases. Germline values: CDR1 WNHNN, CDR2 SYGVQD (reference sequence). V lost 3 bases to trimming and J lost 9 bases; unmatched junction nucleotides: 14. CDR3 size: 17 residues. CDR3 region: CASSDPRQAGGRSEQFF. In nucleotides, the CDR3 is TGCGCCAGCAGTGACCCGAGGCAAGCGGGAGGGAGGAGTGAGCAGTTCTTC.

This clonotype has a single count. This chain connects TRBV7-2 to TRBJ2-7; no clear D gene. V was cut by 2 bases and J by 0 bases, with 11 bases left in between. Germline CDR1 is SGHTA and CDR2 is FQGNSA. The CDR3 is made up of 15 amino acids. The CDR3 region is CASSLNLMGSYEQYF. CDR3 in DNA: TGTGCCAGCAGCTTAAACCTGATGGGCTCCTACGAGCAGTACTTC.

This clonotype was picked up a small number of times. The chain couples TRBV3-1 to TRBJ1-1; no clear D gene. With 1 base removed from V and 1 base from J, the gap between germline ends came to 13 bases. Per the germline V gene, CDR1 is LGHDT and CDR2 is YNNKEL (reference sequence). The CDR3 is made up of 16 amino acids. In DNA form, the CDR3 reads TGTGCCAGCAGCCAAGGGCGTCGCTACGGGAACACTGAAGCTTTCTTT. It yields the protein CASSQGRRYGNTEAFF.

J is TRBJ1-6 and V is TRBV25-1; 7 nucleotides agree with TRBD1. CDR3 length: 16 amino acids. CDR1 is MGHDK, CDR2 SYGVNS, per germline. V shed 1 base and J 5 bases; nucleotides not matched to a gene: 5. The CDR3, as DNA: TGTGCCAGCAGTGAATCCCGACAGGGTCATAATTCACCCCTCCACTTT. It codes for CASSESRQGHNSPLHF.

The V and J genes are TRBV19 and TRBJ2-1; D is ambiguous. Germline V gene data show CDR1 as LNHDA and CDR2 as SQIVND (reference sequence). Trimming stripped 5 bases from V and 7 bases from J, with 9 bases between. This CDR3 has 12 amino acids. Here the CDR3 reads CASSFLANEQFF. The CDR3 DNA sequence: TGTGCCAGTAGTTTTTTAGCAAATGAGCAGTTCTTC.

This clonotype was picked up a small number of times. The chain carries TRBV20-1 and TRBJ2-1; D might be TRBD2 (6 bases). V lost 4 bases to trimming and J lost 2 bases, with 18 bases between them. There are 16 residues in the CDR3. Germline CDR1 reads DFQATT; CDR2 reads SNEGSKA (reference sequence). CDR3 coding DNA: TGCAGTGCTATGTCTTCTAGCGTCTATACCTACAATGAGCAGTTCTTC. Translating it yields CSAMSSSVYTYNEQFF.

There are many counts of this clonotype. CDR3 nucleotide sequence: TGTGCCACCAGTGAACATAGCGGGAGTGCTGTTGAGCAGTTCTTC. Translating gives CATSEHSGSAVEQFF. J is TRBJ2-1 and V is TRBV24-1; 9 positions match TRBD2. The germline V gene encodes CDR1 KGHDR and CDR2 SFDVKD. The CDR3 extends over 15 amino acids. V lost 4 bases and J lost 9; bases outside the gene matches: 9.

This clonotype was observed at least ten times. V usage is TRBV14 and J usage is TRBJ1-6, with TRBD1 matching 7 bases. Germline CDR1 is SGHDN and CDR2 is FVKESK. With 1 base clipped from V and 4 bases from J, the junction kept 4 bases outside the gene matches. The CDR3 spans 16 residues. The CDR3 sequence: CASSQVGGQYNSPLHF. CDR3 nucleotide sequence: TGTGCCAGCAGCCAAGTTGGGGGACAGTATAATTCACCCCTCCACTTT. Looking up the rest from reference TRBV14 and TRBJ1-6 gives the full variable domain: EAGVTQFPSHSVIEKGQTVTLRCDPISGHDNLYWYRRVMGKEIKFLLHFVKESKQDESGMPNNRFLAERTGGTYSTLKVQPAELEDSGVYFCASSQVGGQYNSPLHFGNGTRLTVT.

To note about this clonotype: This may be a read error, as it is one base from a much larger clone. CDR3 sequence: CASRATSPGELFF. The CDR3 DNA sequence: TGTGCCAGTAGAGCGACTAGTCCCGGGGAGCTGTTTTTT. The chain links TRBV19 to TRBJ2-2, with D possibly being TRBD2 (6 bases). The V gene's germline CDR1 is LNHDA and CDR2 SQIVND (reference sequence). CDR3 length: 13 amino acids. V gave up 6 bases and J gave up 6 bases, with 11 bases separating them.

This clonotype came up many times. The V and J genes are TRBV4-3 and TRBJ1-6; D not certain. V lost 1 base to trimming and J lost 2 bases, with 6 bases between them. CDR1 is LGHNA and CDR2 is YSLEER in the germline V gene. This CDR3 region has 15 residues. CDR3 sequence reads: CASSQGSAYNSPLHF. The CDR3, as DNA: TGCGCCAGCAGCCAAGGGTCAGCCTATAATTCACCCCTCCACTTT.

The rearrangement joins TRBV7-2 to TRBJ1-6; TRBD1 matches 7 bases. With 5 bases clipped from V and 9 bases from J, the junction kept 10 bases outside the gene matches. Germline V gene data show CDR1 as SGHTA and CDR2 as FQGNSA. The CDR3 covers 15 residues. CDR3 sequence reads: CASSRDGRGASPLHF. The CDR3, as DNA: TGTGCCAGCAGCCGCGATGGCAGGGGGGCTTCACCCCTCCACTTT.

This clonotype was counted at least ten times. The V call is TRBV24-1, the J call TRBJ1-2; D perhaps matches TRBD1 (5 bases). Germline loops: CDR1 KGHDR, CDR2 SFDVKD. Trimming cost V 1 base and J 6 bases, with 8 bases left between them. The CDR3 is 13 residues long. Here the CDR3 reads CATSDFSRDGYTF. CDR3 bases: TGTGCCACCAGTGATTTCTCCAGGGATGGCTACACCTTC.

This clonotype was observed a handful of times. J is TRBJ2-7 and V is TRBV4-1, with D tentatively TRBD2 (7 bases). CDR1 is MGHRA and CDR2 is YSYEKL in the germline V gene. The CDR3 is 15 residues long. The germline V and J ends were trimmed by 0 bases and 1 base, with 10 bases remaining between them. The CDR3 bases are TGCGCCAGCAGCCAAGAGGGGGGGCAGTCCTACGAGCAGTACTTC. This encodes CASSQEGGQSYEQYF.

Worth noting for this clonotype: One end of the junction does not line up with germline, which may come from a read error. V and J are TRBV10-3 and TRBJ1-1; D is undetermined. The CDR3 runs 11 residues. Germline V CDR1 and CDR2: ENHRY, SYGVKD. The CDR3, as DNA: TGTGCCATCAGTGAGTCGACTGAAGGTTTCTTC. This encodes CAISESTEGFF.